Below, one T cell receptor (beta chain) is given with its context. The antigen remains undetermined. The sample carries other DNA sequences with the same CDR3. These data belong to a study of T cell responses to AZD1222 COVID-19 vaccine. Germline loops: CDR1 LGHDT, CDR2 YNNKEL (reference sequence). The V segment lost 0 bases and the J segment 8 bases; nucleotides outside the gene matches: 11. The CDR3 spans 17 residues. General observations from the study: Targeting of unmutated variant regions was reportedly seen in nearly half of spike-specific TCRs. Spike-specific TCR breadth rose after two AZD1222 doses, and depth rose as well. White British people made up most donors, females outnumbered males, and clonal diversity was possibly underestimated.

Profiling relied on immunoSEQ multiplex PCR, and the TCRdb table lists in-frame clones only, not all of them. The table includes approximately 150,000 clones, less than 95% detected once. The source is an adult who received the MenACWY meningococcal vaccine as a control. The rearrangement joins TRBV3-1 (or the pseudogene TRBV3-2) to TRBJ2-2; TRBD2 aligns across 8 bases. Source: peripheral blood, taken 28 days after the second dose of the MenACWY control vaccine. The CDR3 DNA reads TGTGCCAGCAGCCAAGAGTCCCTAAGCGGGGGAACGGGGGAGCTGTTTTTT. This codes for CASSQESLSGGTGELFF.